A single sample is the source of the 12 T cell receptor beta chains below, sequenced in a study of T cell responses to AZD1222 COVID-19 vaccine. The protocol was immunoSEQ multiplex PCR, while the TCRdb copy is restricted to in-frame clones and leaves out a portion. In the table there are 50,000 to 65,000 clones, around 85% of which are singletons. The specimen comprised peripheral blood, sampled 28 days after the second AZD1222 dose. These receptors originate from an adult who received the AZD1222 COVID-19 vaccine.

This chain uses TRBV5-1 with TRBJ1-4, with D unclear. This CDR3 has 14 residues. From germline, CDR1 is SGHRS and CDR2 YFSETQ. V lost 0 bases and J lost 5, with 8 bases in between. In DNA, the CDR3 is TGCGCCAGCAGCTTGGCGGAGAGGAATGAAAAACTGTTTTTT. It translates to CASSLAERNEKLFF. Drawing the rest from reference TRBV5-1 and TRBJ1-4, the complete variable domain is KAGVTQTPRYLIKTRGQQVTLSCSPISGHRSVSWYQQTPGQGLQFLFEYFSETQRNKGNFPGRFSGRQFSNSRSEMNVSTLELGDSALYLCASSLAERNEKLFFGSGTQLSVL.

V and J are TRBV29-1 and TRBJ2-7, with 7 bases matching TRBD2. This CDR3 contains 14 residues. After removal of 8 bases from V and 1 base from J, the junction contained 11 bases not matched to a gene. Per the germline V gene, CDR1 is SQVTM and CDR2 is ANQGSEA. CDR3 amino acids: CSTSKAGGSYEQYF. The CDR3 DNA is TGCAGCACCTCGAAGGCCGGGGGGTCCTACGAGCAGTACTTC.

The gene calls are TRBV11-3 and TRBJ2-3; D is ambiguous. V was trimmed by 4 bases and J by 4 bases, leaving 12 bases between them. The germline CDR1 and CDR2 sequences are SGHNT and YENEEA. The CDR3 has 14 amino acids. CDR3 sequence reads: CASSYYGPSDTQYF. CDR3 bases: TGTGCCAGCAGCTACTATGGACCCTCAGATACGCAGTATTTT.

The CDR3: CASSSGTGGGSPLHF. In DNA form, the CDR3 reads TGTGCCAGCAGCTCAGGGACAGGGGGGGGTTCACCCCTCCACTTT. The chain uses TRBV7-9 and TRBJ1-6, with 11 bases identical to TRBD1. V shed 4 bases, J shed 9 bases, and the junction held 5 bases outside the gene matches. Germline values: CDR1 SEHNR, CDR2 FQNEAQ (reference sequence). CDR3 length equals 15 residues.

The CDR3 DNA follows: TGTGCCAGCAGCTTTTCCACGACTAGCGGGACCACCGGGGAGCTGTTTTTT. This codes for CASSFSTTSGTTGELFF. J is TRBJ2-2 and V is TRBV11-3; 11 bases agree with TRBD2. Looked up from germline, CDR1 is SGHNT and CDR2 is YENEEA. V was clipped by 3 bases and J by 4 bases; unmatched bases: 7. The CDR3 extends over 17 amino acids.

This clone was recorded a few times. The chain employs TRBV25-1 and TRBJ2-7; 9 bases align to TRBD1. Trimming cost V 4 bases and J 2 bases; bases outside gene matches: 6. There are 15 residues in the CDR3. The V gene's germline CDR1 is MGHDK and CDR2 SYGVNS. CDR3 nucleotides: TGTGCCAGCAGTGCTAATCGGGACAGGGCCTACGAGCAGTACTTC. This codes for CASSANRDRAYEQYF.

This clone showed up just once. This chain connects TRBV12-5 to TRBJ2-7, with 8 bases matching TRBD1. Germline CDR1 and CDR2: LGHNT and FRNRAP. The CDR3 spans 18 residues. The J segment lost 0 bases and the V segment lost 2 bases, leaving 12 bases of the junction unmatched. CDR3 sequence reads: CASGLRQGTGSGSYEQYF. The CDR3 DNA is TGTGCTAGTGGTTTGCGACAGGGGACAGGCTCGGGCTCCTACGAGCAGTACTTC. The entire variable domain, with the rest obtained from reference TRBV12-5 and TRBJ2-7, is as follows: DARVTQTPRHKVTEMGQEVTMRCQPILGHNTVFWYRQTMMQGLELLAYFRNRAPLDDSGMPKDRFSAEMPDATLATLKIQPSEPRDSAVYFCASGLRQGTGSGSYEQYFGPGTRLTVT.

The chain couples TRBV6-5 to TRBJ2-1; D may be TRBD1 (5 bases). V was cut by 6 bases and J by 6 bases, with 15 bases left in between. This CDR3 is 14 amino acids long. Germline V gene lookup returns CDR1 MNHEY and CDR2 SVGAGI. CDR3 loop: CASSRFDSGNEQFF. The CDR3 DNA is TGTGCCAGCAGCCGCTTCGACAGTGGCAATGAGCAGTTCTTC.

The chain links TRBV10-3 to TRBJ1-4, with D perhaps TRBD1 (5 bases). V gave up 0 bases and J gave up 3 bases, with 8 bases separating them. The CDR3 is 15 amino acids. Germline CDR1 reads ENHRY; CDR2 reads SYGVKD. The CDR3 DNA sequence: TGTGCCATCAGTGAGTCCGGGGGTCCTAATGAAAAACTGTTTTTT. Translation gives CAISESGGPNEKLFF.

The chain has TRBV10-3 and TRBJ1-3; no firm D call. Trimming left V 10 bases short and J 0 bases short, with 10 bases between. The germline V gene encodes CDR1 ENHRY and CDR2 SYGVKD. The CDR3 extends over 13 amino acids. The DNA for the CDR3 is TGTGCCACTGAAAACGTCTCTGGAAACACCATATATTTT. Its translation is CATENVSGNTIYF.

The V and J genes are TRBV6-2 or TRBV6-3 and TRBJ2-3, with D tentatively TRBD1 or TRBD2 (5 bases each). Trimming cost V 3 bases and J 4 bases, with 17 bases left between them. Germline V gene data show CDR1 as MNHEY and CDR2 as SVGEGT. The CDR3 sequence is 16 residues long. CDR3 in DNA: TGTGCCAGCAGTTATGGTAGCCCGGGACCGTCAGATACGCAGTATTTT. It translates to CASSYGSPGPSDTQYF.

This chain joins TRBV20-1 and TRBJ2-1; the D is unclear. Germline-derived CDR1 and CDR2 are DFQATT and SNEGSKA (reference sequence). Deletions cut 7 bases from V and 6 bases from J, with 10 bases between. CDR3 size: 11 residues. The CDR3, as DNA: TGCAGTGTGAAGGATATCAATGAGCAGTTCTTC. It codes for CSVKDINEQFF.